The present entry profiles one T cell receptor beta chain with its context. This sample stems from a study of blood T cell repertoires in COVID-19. About the research overall: Samples representing acute and convalescent COVID-19 were sourced from the United States, Italy and Spain. In each case, the material was cDNA or gDNA derived from T cells, B-cell-depleted T cells, or PBMCs.

The length of the CDR3 is 15 residues. CDR1 is ENHRY, CDR2 SYGVKD, per germline. V lost 0 bases to trimming and J lost 7 bases, with 12 bases between them. Under the authors' procedure: Amplification of reference gene primers was used by the study to estimate nucleated cell counts. TCRdb's table, derived via immunoSEQ multiplex PCR, lists solely in-frame clones and lacks some. The D gene and trimming were derived from the DNA, and the V and J assignments and clone size from that table. This table holds some 83,000 clones, around 88% found once. V gene TRBV10-3 combines with J gene TRBJ1-4, with a tentative D call TRBD1 (6 bases). The sequencing input was peripheral blood. The sequence was collected from a man between 45 and 60 years old with active COVID-19. CDR3 sequence: CAISESSLGGEKLFF. For the CDR3, the DNA is TGTGCCATCAGTGAGTCATCCTTAGGGGGTGAAAAACTGTTTTTT.